Listed below are T cell receptor beta chains from one sample, sequenced in a study of blood T cell repertoires in COVID-19. Method: immunoSEQ multiplex PCR; TCRdb's copy keeps in-frame clones and lacks some. The sample lists a few hundred thousand clones, about 85% seen once, with 0.7% to 1% in the top ten. Sequenced input: peripheral blood. The receptors here all came from a human donor with COVID-19, enrolled during active disease. The donor label of this sample is uncertain. The CDR3 runs from the conserved cysteine through the conserved F or W. The order of the fields is J gene, D gene, V gene, clone size, CDR3 protein, CDR3 DNA. The D gene is left open where the match is weak. The listing skips clone size in some rows; elsewhere it reads once, few, many or a size class.

>TRBJ2-1|NA|TRBV11-2|NA
CASSSSGFSSYNEQFF
TGTGCCAGCAGCTCCAGCGGATTCAGCTCCTACAATGAGCAGTTCTTC
>TRBJ2-1|TRBD2|TRBV5-8|NA
CASPSVWREGIYNEQFF
TGTGCCAGCCCTAGTGTTTGGCGGGAGGGTATATACAATGAGCAGTTCTTC
>TRBJ2-1|NA|TRBV6-2/TRBV6-3|NA
CASSPVWGELHEQFF
TGTGCCAGCAGCCCCGTATGGGGGGAACTCCATGAGCAGTTCTTC
>TRBJ1-2|NA|TRBV11-2|NA
CASSPAGGGQRVSTF
TGTGCCAGCAGCCCGGCGGGGGGAGGGCAGAGAGTCTCCACCTTC
>TRBJ1-6|TRBD1|TRBV7-2|NA
CASSQDRTSYNSPLHF
TGTGCCAGCAGCCAGGACAGGACTTCCTATAATTCACCCCTCCACTTT
>TRBJ1-2|NA|TRBV7-9|once
CASSSDSGYGYTF
TGTGCCAGCAGCTCGGACAGTGGGTATGGCTACACCTTC
>TRBJ2-1|NA|TRBV11-2|NA
CASSFRGSGYSYNEQFF
TGTGCCAGCAGCTTCCGTGGGAGCGGTTACTCCTACAATGAGCAGTTCTTC
>TRBJ1-2|NA|TRBV30|once
CAWSVGEAGYTF
TGTGCCTGGAGTGTAGGAGAGGCTGGCTACACCTTC
>TRBJ2-3|TRBD2|TRBV28|NA
CASSFQIAGPDTQYF
TGTGCCAGCAGTTTTCAAATAGCGGGACCTGATACGCAGTATTTT
>TRBJ1-5|TRBD1|TRBV6-5|NA
CASRGTGVGNQPQHF
TGTGCCAGCAGGGGAACAGGGGTGGGCAATCAGCCCCAGCATTTT
>TRBJ2-7|TRBD2|TRBV28|NA
CASSWLELAGEQYF
TGTGCCAGCAGCTGGCTGGAACTAGCGGGCGAGCAGTACTTC
>TRBJ1-2|TRBD1|TRBV27|NA
CASSSLTGGVGYTF
TGTGCCAGCAGTTCTTTGACAGGGGGTGTGGGCTACACCTTC
>TRBJ2-5|NA|TRBV28|NA
CASSFGAGKQETQYF
TGTGCCAGCAGTTTCGGGGCGGGAAAACAAGAGACCCAGTACTTC
>TRBJ2-1|NA|TRBV2|NA
CASMQQYNEQFF
TGTGCCAGCATGCAACAGTACAATGAGCAGTTCTTC
>TRBJ1-1|NA|TRBV28|few
CASSSIRQSEAFF
TGTGCCAGCAGTTCCATCAGACAGAGTGAAGCTTTCTTT
>TRBJ2-7|TRBD2|TRBV28|NA
CASTSGYRGQYF
TGTGCCAGCACTAGCGGGTACCGGGGGCAGTACTTC
>TRBJ2-7|NA|TRBV18|NA
CASSLDQGTEQYF
TGTGCCAGCTCACTTGACCAGGGGACCGAGCAGTACTTC
>TRBJ1-1|TRBD1|TRBV3-1/TRBV3-2|NA
CASSRDRGLTEAFF
TGTGCCAGCAGCCGAGACAGGGGGCTTACTGAAGCTTTCTTT
>TRBJ1-4|TRBD1|TRBV27|few
CASSLGTGGKEKLFF
TGTGCCAGCAGCCTCGGGACAGGGGGCAAAGAAAAACTGTTTTTT
>TRBJ2-7|TRBD2|TRBV10-3|NA
CAISEGLAGGLTYEQYF
TGTGCCATCAGTGAGGGACTAGCGGGAGGGCTCACCTACGAGCAGTACTTC
>TRBJ1-5|NA|TRBV28|NA
CASSSGSRGSNQPQHF
TGTGCCAGCAGTTCAGGGTCCCGGGGGAGCAATCAGCCCCAGCATTTT
>TRBJ2-7|TRBD2|TRBV25-1|NA
CASSESRLAGGVTYEQYF
TGTGCCAGCAGTGAATCTAGGCTAGCGGGAGGGGTAACCTACGAGCAGTACTTC
>TRBJ1-1|NA|TRBV6-5|once
CASSRTSRTDTEAFF
TGTGCCAGCAGTCGAACTTCGCGGACAGACACTGAAGCTTTCTTT
>TRBJ2-7|TRBD2|TRBV6-5|NA
CASSYSAGTTYEQYF
TGTGCCAGCAGTTACTCGGCAGGGACTACCTACGAGCAGTACTTC
>TRBJ1-1|NA|TRBV29-1|NA
CSVEGQGNTEAFF
TGCAGCGTTGAAGGCCAGGGGAACACTGAAGCTTTCTTT
>TRBJ2-7|TRBD2|TRBV19|NA
CASTDPGLGAYEQYF
TGTGCCAGTACCGATCCGGGACTAGGGGCCTACGAGCAGTACTTC
>TRBJ2-2|NA|TRBV4-2|NA
CASSQDNMGGGRTGELFF
TGTGCCAGCAGCCAAGATAACATGGGGGGAGGAAGGACCGGGGAGCTGTTTTTT
>TRBJ2-1|TRBD2|TRBV7-9|NA
CASSLRETSGRPYNEQFF
TGTGCCAGCAGCTTGAGGGAGACTAGCGGGAGACCCTACAATGAGCAGTTCTTC
>TRBJ2-1|TRBD2|TRBV10-3|NA
CAISPGLAGVEQFF
TGTGCCATCAGTCCGGGACTAGCGGGAGTAGAGCAGTTCTTC